Listed below are T cell receptor beta chains from one sample, sequenced in a study of CD8 T cells in ankylosing spondylitis. TCRdb re-derived calls from the 5' RACE reads in MiXCR, one entry per CDR3 protein. The top ten clones hold approximately 0.97% of a sample with about 480,000 distinct CDR3 sequences, 17% of them seen once. The specimen sequenced was blood, either unsorted or a sorted T cell fraction (not recorded which). These receptors were obtained from a male donor with ankylosing spondylitis. The CDR3 runs from the conserved cysteine through the conserved F or W. Each record gives: J gene, V gene, CDR3 protein.

TRBJ2-7 | TRBV6-2/TRBV6-3 | CASSYGGGPAYEQYF
TRBJ2-1 | TRBV20-1 | CSATVAGNGQFF
TRBJ1-1 | TRBV29-1 | CSATQGYTEAFF
TRBJ2-3 | TRBV27 | CASSPLGENTQYF
TRBJ2-2 | TRBV4-2 | CASSLGQGDNTGELFF
TRBJ2-1 | TRBV5-1 | CASSLIKGGVRNEQFF
TRBJ2-2 | TRBV12-3/TRBV12-4 | CASRIPFESTGELFF
TRBJ1-2 | TRBV7-8 | CASSSRDRLAYGYTF
TRBJ1-5 | TRBV20-1 | CSARPIDRVKGNQPQHF
TRBJ2-2 | TRBV12-3/TRBV12-4 | CASSYLGSGELFF
TRBJ2-3 | TRBV18 | CASSLLQQAGTTTDTQYF
TRBJ2-1 | TRBV4-2 | CASSQVGLAGGDEQFF
TRBJ2-3 | TRBV7-3 | CASSWTGPSTDTQYF
TRBJ1-1 | TRBV20-1 | CSARISPSNTEAFF
TRBJ1-1 | TRBV6-2/TRBV6-3 | CASNLNRGNTEAFF
TRBJ2-1 | TRBV29-1 | CSVSTDRLNEQFF
TRBJ1-4 | TRBV3-1 | CASSRTGESEKLFF
TRBJ2-1 | TRBV28 | CATREGRVEQFF
TRBJ2-7 | TRBV19 | CASKKRDNSYEQYF
TRBJ2-3 | TRBV3-1 | CASSQGLRGTDTQYF
TRBJ2-4 | TRBV28 | CASNVGSRAKNIQYF
TRBJ1-4 | TRBV9 | CASSGGQGRSNEKLFF
TRBJ2-1 | TRBV5-1 | CASSLPGTSAVNEQFF
TRBJ2-1 | TRBV29-1 | CSVGAGSSYNEQFF
TRBJ2-7 | TRBV7-2 | CASSLGASGGYEQYF
TRBJ1-1 | TRBV6-5 | CASSYSNRGGTEAFF
TRBJ1-5 | TRBV12-3/TRBV12-4 | CASSLWSNQPQHF
TRBJ2-5 | TRBV18 | CASSPPGLPEETQYF
TRBJ2-7 | TRBV5-1 | CASSFRQGGISYEQYF
TRBJ2-5 | TRBV20-1 | CSAQRDREETQYF
TRBJ1-2 | TRBV20-1 | CSARDLSGYGYTF
TRBJ2-3 | TRBV5-5 | CASSFLPGTTDTQYF
TRBJ2-2 | TRBV5-1 | CASKAGGDTGELFF
TRBJ2-3 | TRBV18 | CASSPPGLAKDTQYF
TRBJ2-7 | TRBV6-2/TRBV6-3 | CASRKGTGDYEQYF